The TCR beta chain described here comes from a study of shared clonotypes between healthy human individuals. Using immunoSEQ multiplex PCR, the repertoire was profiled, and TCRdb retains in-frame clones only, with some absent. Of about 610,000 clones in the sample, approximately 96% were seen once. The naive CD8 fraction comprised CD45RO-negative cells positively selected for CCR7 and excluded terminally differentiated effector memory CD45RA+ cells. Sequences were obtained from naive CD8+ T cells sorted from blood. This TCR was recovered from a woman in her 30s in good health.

The CDR3 sequence: CASSMGIQETQYF. The CDR3 DNA sequence: TGTGCCAGTAGTATGGGAATTCAAGAGACCCAGTACTTC. The chain recombines TRBV19 with TRBJ2-5; D unresolved. Deletions cut 3 bases from V and 2 bases from J, with 7 bases between. The CDR3 length is 13 residues. The germline V gene has CDR1 LNHDA and CDR2 SQIVND (reference sequence).